This T cell receptor beta chain stems from a study of T cell responses to AZD1222 COVID-19 vaccine. TCRdb's copy holds only in-frame clones and misses some; the assay was immunoSEQ multiplex PCR. This table holds 140,000 to 150,000 clones, 80% to 90% found once. Study outcomes and limitations: The study found vaccine-associated CD4 TCRs spanning spike, dominant at 160-218 and 743-854. As reported, nearly half of all spike-specific TCRs target variant regions that are unmutated. The peak T cell response came first, and repertoires were sampled only after it. White British people made up most donors, females outnumbered males, and clonal diversity was possibly underestimated.

Of note for this clone: Its antigen remains unknown.

Trimming removed 4 bases from V and 5 bases from J; junction bases left unmatched: 8. Per the germline V gene, CDR1 is SGHRS and CDR2 is YFSETQ. The CDR3 sequence is 14 residues long. This chain links TRBV5-1 with TRBJ2-7; 8 bases align to TRBD1. The sequence came from an adult in good health. Source: peripheral blood, taken on day 0 of AZD1222 vaccination. The CDR3 spells CASSHGDRRDEQYF. The CDR3 DNA sequence: TGCGCCAGCAGCCACGGGGACAGGCGAGACGAGCAGTACTTC.